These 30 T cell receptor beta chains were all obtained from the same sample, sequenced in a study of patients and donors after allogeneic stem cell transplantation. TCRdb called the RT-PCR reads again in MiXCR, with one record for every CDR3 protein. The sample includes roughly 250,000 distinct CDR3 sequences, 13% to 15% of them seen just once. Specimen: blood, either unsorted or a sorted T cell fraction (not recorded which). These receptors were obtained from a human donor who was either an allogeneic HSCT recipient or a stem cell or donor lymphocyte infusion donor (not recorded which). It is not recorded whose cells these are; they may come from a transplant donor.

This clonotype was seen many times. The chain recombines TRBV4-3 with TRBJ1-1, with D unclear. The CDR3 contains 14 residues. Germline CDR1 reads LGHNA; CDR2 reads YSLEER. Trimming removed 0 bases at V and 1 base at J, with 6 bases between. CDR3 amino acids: CASSQDWRNTEAFF. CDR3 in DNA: TGCGCCAGCAGCCAAGATTGGAGGAACACTGAAGCTTTCTTT.

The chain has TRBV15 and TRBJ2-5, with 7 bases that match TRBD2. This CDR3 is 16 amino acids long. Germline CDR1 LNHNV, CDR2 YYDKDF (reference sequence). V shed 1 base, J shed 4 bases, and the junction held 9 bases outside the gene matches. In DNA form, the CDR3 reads TGTGCCACCAGCAGAGCCGGGACTATCATCGGAGAGACCCAGTACTTC. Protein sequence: CATSRAGTIIGETQYF.

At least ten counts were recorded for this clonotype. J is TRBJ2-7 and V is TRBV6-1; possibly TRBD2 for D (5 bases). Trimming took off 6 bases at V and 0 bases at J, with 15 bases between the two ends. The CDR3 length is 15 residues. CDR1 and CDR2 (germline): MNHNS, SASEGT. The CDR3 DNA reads TGTGCCAGCAGGTTAATTACGGGGTCCTCCTACGAGCAGTACTTC. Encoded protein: CASRLITGSSYEQYF.

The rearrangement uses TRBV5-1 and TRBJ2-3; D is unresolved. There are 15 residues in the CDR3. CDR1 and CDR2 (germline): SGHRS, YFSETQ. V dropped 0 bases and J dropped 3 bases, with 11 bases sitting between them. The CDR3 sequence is CASSLAATLTDTQYF. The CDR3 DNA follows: TGCGCCAGCAGCTTGGCAGCTACCCTGACAGATACGCAGTATTTT.

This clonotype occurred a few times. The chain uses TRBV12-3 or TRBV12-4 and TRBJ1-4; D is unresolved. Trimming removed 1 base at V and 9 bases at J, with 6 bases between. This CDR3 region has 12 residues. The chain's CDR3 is CASSLGAQKLFF. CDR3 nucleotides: TGTGCCAGCAGTTTAGGTGCACAAAAACTGTTTTTT.

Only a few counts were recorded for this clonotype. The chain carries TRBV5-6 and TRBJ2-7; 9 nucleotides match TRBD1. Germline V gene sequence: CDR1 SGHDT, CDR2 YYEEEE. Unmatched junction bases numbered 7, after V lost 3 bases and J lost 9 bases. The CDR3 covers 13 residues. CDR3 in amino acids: CASSSSRQGGQYF. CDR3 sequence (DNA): TGTGCCAGCAGCTCCTCGCGACAGGGGGGGCAGTACTTC.

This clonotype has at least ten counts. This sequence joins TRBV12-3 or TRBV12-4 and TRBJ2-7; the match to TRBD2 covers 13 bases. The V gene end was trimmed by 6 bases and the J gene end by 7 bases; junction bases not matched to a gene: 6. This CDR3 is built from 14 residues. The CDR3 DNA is TGTGCCAGCAGGAGAGGACTAGCGGGAGTAGAGCAGTACTTC. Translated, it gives CASRRGLAGVEQYF.

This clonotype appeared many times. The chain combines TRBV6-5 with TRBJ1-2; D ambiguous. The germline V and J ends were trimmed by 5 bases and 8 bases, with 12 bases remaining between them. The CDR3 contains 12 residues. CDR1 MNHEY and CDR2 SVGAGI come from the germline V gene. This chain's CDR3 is CASSPDPSGYTF. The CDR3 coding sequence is TGTGCCAGCAGTCCAGACCCCTCCGGCTACACCTTC.

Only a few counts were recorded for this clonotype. CDR3 protein: CASSERSGQASAKNIQYF. Written as DNA, the CDR3 is TGCGCCAGCAGTGAACGATCTGGGCAGGCGTCAGCCAAAAACATTCAGTACTTC. The chain combines TRBV10-2 with TRBJ2-4, with D unresolved. The V end was cut by 3 bases, the J end by 0 bases, with 18 bases between. The germline gives CDR1 WSHSY, CDR2 SAAADI. The CDR3 consists of 18 residues.

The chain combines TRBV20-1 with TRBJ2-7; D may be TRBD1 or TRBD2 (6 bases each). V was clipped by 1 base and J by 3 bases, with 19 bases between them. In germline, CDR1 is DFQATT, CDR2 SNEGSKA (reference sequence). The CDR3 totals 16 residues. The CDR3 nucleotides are TGCAGTGCTAGAGGACTAGTGGGGGCCGGCGTCTACGAGCAGTACTTC. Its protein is CSARGLVGAGVYEQYF.

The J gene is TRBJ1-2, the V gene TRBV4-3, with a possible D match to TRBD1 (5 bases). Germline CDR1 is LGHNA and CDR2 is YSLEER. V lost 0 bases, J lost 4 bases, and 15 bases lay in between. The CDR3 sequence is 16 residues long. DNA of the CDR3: TGCGCCAGCAGCCAAGAGATGGGGCGGGCAAGCTATGGCTACACCTTC. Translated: CASSQEMGRASYGYTF.

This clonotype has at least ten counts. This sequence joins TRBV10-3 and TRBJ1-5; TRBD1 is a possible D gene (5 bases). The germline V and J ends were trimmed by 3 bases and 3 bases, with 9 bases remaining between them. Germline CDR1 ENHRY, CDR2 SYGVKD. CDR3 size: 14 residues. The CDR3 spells CAISDRGTNQPQHF. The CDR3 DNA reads TGTGCCATCAGTGATCGAGGGACCAATCAGCCCCAGCATTTT.

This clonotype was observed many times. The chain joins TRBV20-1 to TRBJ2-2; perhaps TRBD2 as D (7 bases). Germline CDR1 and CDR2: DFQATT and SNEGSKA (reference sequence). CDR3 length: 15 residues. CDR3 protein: CSLPGGARNTGELFF. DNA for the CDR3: TGCAGCCTTCCTGGGGGGGCTAGGAACACCGGGGAGCTGTTTTTT.

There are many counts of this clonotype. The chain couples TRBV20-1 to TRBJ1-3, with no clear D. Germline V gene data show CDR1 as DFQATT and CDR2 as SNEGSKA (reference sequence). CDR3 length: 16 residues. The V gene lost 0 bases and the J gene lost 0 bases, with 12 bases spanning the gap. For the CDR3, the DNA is TGCAGTGCTAGAGAAAGCGGGGAGAGCTCTGGAAACACCATATATTTT. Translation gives CSARESGESSGNTIYF.

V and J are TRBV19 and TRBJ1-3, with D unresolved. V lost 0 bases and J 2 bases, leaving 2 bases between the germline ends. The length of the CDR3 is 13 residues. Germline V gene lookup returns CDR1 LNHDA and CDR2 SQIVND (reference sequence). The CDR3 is CASSIDAGNTIYF. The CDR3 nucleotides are TGTGCCAGTAGTATAGACGCTGGAAACACCATATATTTT.

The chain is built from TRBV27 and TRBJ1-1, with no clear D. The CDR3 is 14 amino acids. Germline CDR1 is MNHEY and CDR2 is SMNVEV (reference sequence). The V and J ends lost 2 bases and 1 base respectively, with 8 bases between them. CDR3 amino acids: CASSLMSANTEAFF. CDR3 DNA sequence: TGTGCCAGCAGTTTAATGTCCGCGAACACTGAAGCTTTCTTT.

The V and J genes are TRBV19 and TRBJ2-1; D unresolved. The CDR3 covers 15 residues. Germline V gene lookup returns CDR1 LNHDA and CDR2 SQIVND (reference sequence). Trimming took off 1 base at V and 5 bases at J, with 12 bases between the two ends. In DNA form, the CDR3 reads TGTGCCAGTAGTATAGGTAGAAGGCAGGACAATGAGCAGTTCTTC. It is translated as CASSIGRRQDNEQFF.

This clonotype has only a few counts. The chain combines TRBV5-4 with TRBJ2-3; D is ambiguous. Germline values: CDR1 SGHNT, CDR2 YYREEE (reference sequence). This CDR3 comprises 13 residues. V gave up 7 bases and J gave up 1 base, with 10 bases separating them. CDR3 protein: CASAVQGTDTQYF. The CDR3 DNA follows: TGTGCCAGCGCCGTGCAGGGCACAGATACGCAGTATTTT.

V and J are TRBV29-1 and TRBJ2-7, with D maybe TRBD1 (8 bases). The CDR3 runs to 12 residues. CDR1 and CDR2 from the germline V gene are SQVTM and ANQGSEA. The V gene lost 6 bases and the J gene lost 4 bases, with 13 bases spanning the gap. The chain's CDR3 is CSVGQGGYEQYF. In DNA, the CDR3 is TGCAGCGTCGGACAGGGAGGGTACGAGCAGTACTTC.

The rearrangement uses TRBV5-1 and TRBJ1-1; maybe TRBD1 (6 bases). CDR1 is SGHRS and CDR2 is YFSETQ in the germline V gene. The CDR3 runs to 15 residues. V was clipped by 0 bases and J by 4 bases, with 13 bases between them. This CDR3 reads CASSLEGGTFTEAFF. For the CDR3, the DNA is TGCGCCAGCAGCTTGGAGGGGGGCACGTTCACTGAAGCTTTCTTT. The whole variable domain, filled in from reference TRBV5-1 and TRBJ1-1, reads KAGVTQTPRYLIKTRGQQVTLSCSPISGHRSVSWYQQTPGQGLQFLFEYFSETQRNKGNFPGRFSGRQFSNSRSEMNVSTLELGDSALYLCASSLEGGTFTEAFFGQGTRLTVV.

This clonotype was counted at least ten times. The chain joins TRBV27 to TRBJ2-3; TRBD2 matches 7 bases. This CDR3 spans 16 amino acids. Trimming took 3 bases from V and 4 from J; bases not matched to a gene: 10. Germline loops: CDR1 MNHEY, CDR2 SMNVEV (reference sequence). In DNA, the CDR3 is TGTGCCAGCAGTTTGGGAGGGCGACTCTCGGCAGATACGCAGTATTTT. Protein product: CASSLGGRLSADTQYF.

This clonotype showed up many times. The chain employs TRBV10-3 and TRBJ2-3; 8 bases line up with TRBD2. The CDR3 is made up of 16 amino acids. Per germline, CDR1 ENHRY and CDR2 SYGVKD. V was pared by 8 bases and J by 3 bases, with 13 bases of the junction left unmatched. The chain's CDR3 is CAIFPSSGSLTDTQYF. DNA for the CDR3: TGTGCCATCTTTCCGTCCAGCGGGAGTTTAACAGATACGCAGTATTTT.

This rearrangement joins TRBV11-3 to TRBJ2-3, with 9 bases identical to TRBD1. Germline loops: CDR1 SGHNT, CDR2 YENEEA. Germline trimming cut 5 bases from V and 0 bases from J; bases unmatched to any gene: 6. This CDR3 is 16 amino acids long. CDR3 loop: CASSPGQGRSTDTQYF. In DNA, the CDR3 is TGTGCCAGCAGCCCAGGACAGGGGCGTAGCACAGATACGCAGTATTTT.

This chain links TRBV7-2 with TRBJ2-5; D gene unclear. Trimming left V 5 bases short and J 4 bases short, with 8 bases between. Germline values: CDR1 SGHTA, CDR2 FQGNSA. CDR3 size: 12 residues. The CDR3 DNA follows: TGTGCCAGCAGCCGTCCCCCAGAGACCCAGTACTTC. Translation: CASSRPPETQYF.

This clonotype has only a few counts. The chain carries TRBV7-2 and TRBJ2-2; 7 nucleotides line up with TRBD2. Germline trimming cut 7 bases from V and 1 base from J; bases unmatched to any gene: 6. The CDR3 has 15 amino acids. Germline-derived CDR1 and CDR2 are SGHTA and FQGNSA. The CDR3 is CASTLSGVNTGELFF. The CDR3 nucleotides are TGTGCCAGCACCCTCAGCGGGGTGAACACCGGGGAGCTGTTTTTT.

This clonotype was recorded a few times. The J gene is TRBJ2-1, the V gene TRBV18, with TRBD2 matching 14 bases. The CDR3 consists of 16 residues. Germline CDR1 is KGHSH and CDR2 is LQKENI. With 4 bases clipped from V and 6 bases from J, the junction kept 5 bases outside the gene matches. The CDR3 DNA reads TGTGCCAGCTCACAAACCGGGACTAGCGGGAGCAATGAGCAGTTCTTC. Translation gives CASSQTGTSGSNEQFF.

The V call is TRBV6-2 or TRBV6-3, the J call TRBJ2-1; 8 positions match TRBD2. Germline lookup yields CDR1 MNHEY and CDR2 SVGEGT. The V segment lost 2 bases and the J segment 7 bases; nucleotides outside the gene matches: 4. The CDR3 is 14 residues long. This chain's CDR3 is CASSYQRELNEQFF. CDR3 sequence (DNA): TGTGCCAGCAGTTACCAGCGGGAGCTGAATGAGCAGTTCTTC.

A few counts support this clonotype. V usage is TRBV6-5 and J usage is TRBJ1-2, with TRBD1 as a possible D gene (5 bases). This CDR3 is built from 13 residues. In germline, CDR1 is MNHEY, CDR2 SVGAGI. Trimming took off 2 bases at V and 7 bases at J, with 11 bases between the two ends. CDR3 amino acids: CASSYEGPSGYTF. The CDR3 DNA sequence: TGTGCCAGCAGTTACGAGGGGCCGAGTGGCTACACCTTC.

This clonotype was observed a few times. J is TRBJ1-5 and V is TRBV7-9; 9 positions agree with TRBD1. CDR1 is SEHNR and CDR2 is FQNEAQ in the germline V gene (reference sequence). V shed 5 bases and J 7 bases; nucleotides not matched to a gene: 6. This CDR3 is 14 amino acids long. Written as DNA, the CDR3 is TGTGCCAGCAGCCCGGGGACAGGGCGCCAGCCCCAGCATTTT. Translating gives CASSPGTGRQPQHF.

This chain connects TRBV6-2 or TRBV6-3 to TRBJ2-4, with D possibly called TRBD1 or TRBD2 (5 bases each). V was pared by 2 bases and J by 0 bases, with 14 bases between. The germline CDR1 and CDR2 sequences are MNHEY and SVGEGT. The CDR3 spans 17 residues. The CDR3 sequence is CASSYGGSFIAKNIQYF. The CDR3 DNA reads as TGTGCCAGCAGTTACGGGGGTTCCTTTATAGCCAAAAACATTCAGTACTTC.